Below are 11 T cell receptor beta chains sequenced from a single sample in a study of shared clonotypes between healthy human individuals. The data were produced by immunoSEQ multiplex PCR, yet TCRdb's version contains in-frame clones alone and is incomplete. This sample yields around 1.9 million clones, of which roughly 91% are seen a single time; under 2% belongs to the top ten. Naive CD8 cells were CD45RO-negative, positively selected for CCR7, excluding terminally differentiated effector memory CD45RA+ cells. Sample: naive CD8+ T cells from PBMCs. The receptors stem from a man aged 18 to 29 in good health. Some clones in this sample may be carry-over from other donors' samples.

The chain combines TRBV15 with TRBJ2-3; D gene unclear. This CDR3 spans 14 amino acids. Trimming shortened V by 3 bases and J by 2 bases, and 9 bases separated the two germline ends. Germline V CDR1 and CDR2: LNHNV, YYDKDF (reference sequence). CDR3 amino acids: CATSSVGYTDTQYF. The CDR3 DNA sequence: TGTGCCACCAGCAGTGTTGGGTACACAGATACGCAGTATTTT.

This clone was found once. V is TRBV11-2 and J is TRBJ2-7, with D possibly TRBD2 on 6 matching bases. Germline loops: CDR1 SGHAT, CDR2 FQNNGV. The ends were cut back, 5 bases at V and 2 bases at J, with 13 bases in the middle. The CDR3 has 14 residues. In nucleotides, the CDR3 is TGTGCCAGCAGCCACGCCGGGAGTACCTACGAGCAGTACTTC. Its translation: CASSHAGSTYEQYF.

The chain uses TRBV9 and TRBJ2-1, with TRBD2 as a possible D gene (6 bases). The V end was cut by 2 bases, the J end by 5 bases, with 11 bases between. CDR3 length: 14 residues. The germline V gene encodes CDR1 SGDLS and CDR2 YYNGEE. The CDR3: CASSVPSVNNEQFF. CDR3 nucleotides: TGTGCCAGCAGCGTCCCTAGCGTGAACAATGAGCAGTTCTTC.

This clone was seen a handful of times. The identical CDR3 is also encoded by other nucleotide sequences in the sample. The J gene is TRBJ2-7, the V gene TRBV11-2; D remains unclear. The CDR3 sequence is 12 residues long. Germline CDR1 SGHAT, CDR2 FQNNGV. The germline V and J ends were trimmed by 5 bases and 7 bases, with 12 bases remaining between them. The CDR3 DNA sequence: TGTGCCAGCAGCCCCAGGACCGGGGAGCAGTACTTC. Its protein is CASSPRTGEQYF.

The V and J genes are TRBV6-5 and TRBJ1-2; D ambiguous. The CDR3 is 14 residues long. Deletions cut 5 bases from V and 1 base from J, with 11 bases between. Germline CDR1 reads MNHEY; CDR2 reads SVGAGI. The CDR3 protein is CASSPQNVNYGYTF. The CDR3 DNA follows: TGTGCCAGCAGTCCCCAAAATGTTAACTATGGCTACACCTTC.

V is TRBV7-8 and J is TRBJ2-7; D might be TRBD2 (6 bases). V lost 11 bases and J 5 bases, leaving 22 bases between the germline ends. Germline V gene data show CDR1 as SGHVS and CDR2 as FQNEAQ. The CDR3 has 14 residues. In DNA, the CDR3 is TGTGCCTCTACTGATGATTGGAGGGTCAACGAGCAGTACTTC. Its protein is CASTDDWRVNEQYF.

V is TRBV28 and J is TRBJ2-7, with D perhaps matching TRBD1 (6 bases). This CDR3 has 16 residues. Germline V gene sequence: CDR1 MDHEN, CDR2 SYDVKM. The V end lost 6 bases, the J end lost 0 bases, and 18 bases lay between the germline ends. For the CDR3, the DNA is TGTGCCAGCAGGCCAACAGGGTTCGATAGCTCCTACGAGCAGTACTTC. Protein: CASRPTGFDSSYEQYF.

The DNA for the CDR3 is TGTGCCAGCAGCCCCCAGGGCGTCTCCTACAATGAGCAGTTCTTC. It encodes CASSPQGVSYNEQFF. The genes are TRBV7-8 and TRBJ2-1; the D gene is possibly TRBD1 (5 bases). Trimming removed 5 bases from V and 0 bases from J, with 11 bases in between. The length of the CDR3 is 15 residues. The germline V gene encodes CDR1 SGHVS and CDR2 FQNEAQ.

This clone was seen a handful of times. The chain employs TRBV9 and TRBJ1-1; weak D call: TRBD1 (5 bases). The CDR3 length is 13 residues. Between the trimmed V and J ends, which lost 0 bases and 6 bases, there was a span of 9 bases. The germline V gene encodes CDR1 SGDLS and CDR2 YYNGEE. The DNA of the CDR3 is TGTGCCAGCAGCGTAGGGGGGAAGGCTGAAGCTTTCTTT. Translating it yields CASSVGGKAEAFF.

The chain employs TRBV27 and TRBJ1-1, with 7 bases that match TRBD1. The germline gives CDR1 MNHEY, CDR2 SMNVEV (reference sequence). V shed 6 bases and J 3 bases; nucleotides not matched to a gene: 10. The CDR3 sequence is 15 residues long. DNA of the CDR3: TGTGCCAGCAGCTCCAGGCGTCAGGGGGACACTGAAGCTTTCTTT. This encodes CASSSRRQGDTEAFF.

This clone appeared a single time. The chain joins TRBV29-1 to TRBJ2-7, with no clear D. CDR3 size: 11 residues. Deletions cut 4 bases from V and 1 base from J, with 5 bases between. Germline lookup yields CDR1 SQVTM and CDR2 ANQGSEA. The CDR3 DNA is TGCAGCGTTGGGAAGTCCTACGAGCAGTACTTC. Its translation is CSVGKSYEQYF.